This is a list of T cell receptor beta chains from one sample in a study of T-cell reconstitution after alpha-beta-depleted transplantation in children. TCRdb ran MiXCR on the PCR reads and lists one entry per CDR3 protein. The sample records 450,000 to 700,000 distinct CDR3 sequences, 25% to 30% being singletons. Sequencing was performed on PBMCs, taken before TCRalphabeta/CD19-depleted stem cell transplant. Receptor source: a boy under two years old with Wiskott-Aldrich syndrome, due to receive a stem cell transplant. Each CDR3 is given with its conserved first and last residue. A D gene is named only where the DNA matches it firmly. The listing skips clone size in some rows; elsewhere it reads once, few, many or a size class.

>TRBJ1-1|-|TRBV5-1|few
CASSLDPRKGNTEAFF
TGCGCCAGCAGCTTGGACCCGAGAAAAGGGAACACTGAAGCTTTCTTT
>TRBJ2-7|TRBD1|TRBV25-1|few
CASSEYETGDPYEQYF
TGTGCCAGCAGTGAATATGAGACAGGGGACCCCTACGAGCAGTACTTC
>TRBJ2-1|-|TRBV5-1|-
CASSLGLIFNEQFF
TGCGCCAGCAGCTTAGGACTAATCTTCAATGAGCAGTTCTTC
>TRBJ2-7|-|TRBV27|-
CASSTSGPYEQYF
TGTGCCAGCAGCACCAGCGGCCCCTACGAGCAGTACTTC
>TRBJ2-5|-|TRBV5-1|-
CASSLSVGGLQETQYF
TGCGCCAGCAGCTTATCAGTCGGCGGGCTCCAAGAGACCCAGTACTTC
>TRBJ2-5|-|TRBV12-3/TRBV12-4|-
CASSSGERGTRF
TGTGCCAGCAGTTCTGGTGAACGGGGTACTCGGTTC
>TRBJ1-2|-|TRBV12-3/TRBV12-4|few
CASSDPGNNYGYTF
TGTGCCAGCAGTGACCCAGGGAATAACTATGGCTACACCTTC
>TRBJ2-1|TRBD2|TRBV7-9|few
CASSTSTSRWSNEQFF
TGTGCCAGCAGCACGTCGACTAGCAGGTGGAGCAATGAGCAGTTCTTC
>TRBJ2-7|-|TRBV3-1|-
CASSQGPGLGIYEQYF
TGTGCCAGCAGCCAGGGCCCGGGACTGGGCATCTACGAGCAGTACTTC
>TRBJ2-1|-|TRBV5-1|-
CASSSGNDNEQFF
TGCGCCAGCAGCTCGGGGAACGACAATGAGCAGTTCTTC
>TRBJ2-3|-|TRBV10-3|few
CAISTGTLTTDTQYF
TGTGCCATCAGTACCGGGACACTCACCACAGATACGCAGTATTTT
>TRBJ2-7|-|TRBV24-1|few
CATSDGPINEQYF
TGTGCCACCAGTGATGGGCCGATTAACGAGCAGTACTTC
>TRBJ2-4|TRBD2|TRBV28|-
CATAGREWDIQYF
TGTGCCACAGCTGGGCGGGAGTGGGACATTCAGTACTTC
>TRBJ2-3|TRBD2|TRBV20-1|-
CSAKTGTSTTDTQYF
TGCAGTGCAAAAACCGGGACTAGCACAACAGATACGCAGTATTTT
>TRBJ2-3|-|TRBV9|many
CASSVVASGTDTQYF
TGTGCCAGCAGCGTAGTGGCTAGCGGCACAGATACGCAGTATTTT
>TRBJ1-3|TRBD1|TRBV20-1|-
CSAPGQGHTIYF
TGCAGTGCTCCCGGACAGGGACACACCATATATTTT
>TRBJ2-1|TRBD2|TRBV20-1|few
CSARRLAGVNEQFF
TGCAGTGCTAGAAGACTAGCGGGAGTAAATGAGCAGTTCTTC
>TRBJ2-5|-|TRBV28|-
CAAMMGLAPQETQYF
TGTGCCGCTATGATGGGATTAGCCCCCCAAGAGACCCAGTACTTC
>TRBJ1-2|-|TRBV19|-
CASSMSLGINYGYTF
TGTGCCAGTAGTATGTCACTGGGAATTAACTATGGCTACACCTTC
>TRBJ2-7|TRBD2|TRBV29-1|-
CSVRRGLAGSYEQYF
TGCAGCGTTCGTCGGGGACTAGCGGGATCCTACGAGCAGTACTTC
>TRBJ2-1|TRBD2|TRBV5-1|-
CASSRVAGVSYNEQFF
TGCGCCAGCAGCCGGGTAGCGGGAGTCTCCTACAATGAGCAGTTCTTC
>TRBJ1-2|TRBD1|TRBV20-1|-
CSANLAPGGSYYGYTF
TGCAGTGCCAATTTGGCTCCAGGGGGGAGTTACTATGGCTACACCTTC
>TRBJ2-3|TRBD2|TRBV4-2|few
CASSQEAGLAGGTDTQYF
TGTGCCAGCAGCCAAGAAGCGGGACTAGCGGGAGGCACAGATACGCAGTATTTT
>TRBJ1-1|-|TRBV5-1|few
CASKRRELNTEAFF
TGCGCCAGCAAGAGGCGGGAACTGAACACTGAAGCTTTCTTT
>TRBJ2-2|-|TRBV5-1|-
CASSRETATGELFF
TGCGCCAGCAGCCGCGAGACAGCCACCGGGGAGCTGTTTTTT
>TRBJ1-1|-|TRBV7-8|-
CASSLAWGRDTEAFF
TGTGCCAGCAGCTTAGCGTGGGGTAGGGACACTGAAGCTTTCTTT
>TRBJ2-5|-|TRBV2|many
CASRTETQYF
TGTGCCAGCAGAACAGAGACCCAGTACTTC
>TRBJ2-5|TRBD2|TRBV20-1|-
CSGAGEWKETQYF
TGCAGCGGGGCGGGGGAGTGGAAAGAGACCCAGTACTTC
>TRBJ2-7|TRBD1|TRBV9|few
CASSARTGPYEQYF
TGTGCCAGCAGCGCTAGGACAGGTCCCTACGAGCAGTACTTC
>TRBJ2-1|TRBD2|TRBV2|few
CASRGDSGYYNEQFF
TGTGCCAGCAGGGGGGATAGCGGGTACTACAATGAGCAGTTCTTC
>TRBJ2-2|-|TRBV5-5|-
CASSRFGTSKNTGELFF
TGTGCCAGCAGCCGCTTTGGGACTTCCAAGAACACCGGGGAGCTGTTTTTT
>TRBJ2-1|TRBD2|TRBV28|few
CASSFGLAGEDEQFF
TGTGCCAGCAGTTTTGGGCTAGCGGGAGAAGATGAGCAGTTCTTC
>TRBJ1-1|-|TRBV5-5|few
CASSLVPFMNTEAFF
TGTGCCAGCAGCTTGGTGCCGTTCATGAACACTGAAGCTTTCTTT
>TRBJ2-1|TRBD2|TRBV4-2|-
CASSQVTWRELTNEQFF
TGTGCCAGCAGCCAAGTTACATGGCGGGAGTTGACCAATGAGCAGTTCTTC
>TRBJ1-2|-|TRBV20-1|few
CSLFWGWGYTF
TGCAGTCTTTTTTGGGGATGGGGCTACACCTTC
>TRBJ1-6|TRBD1|TRBV28|-
CASSGTGFSYNSPLHF
TGTGCCAGCAGTGGGACAGGGTTCTCCTATAATTCACCCCTCCACTTT
>TRBJ1-5|TRBD1|TRBV29-1|-
CSVSGGQGANQPQHF
TGCAGTGTTAGTGGGGGACAGGGGGCGAATCAGCCCCAGCATTTT